This TCR beta chain was identified in a study of Tregs in tolerant kidney transplant recipients. Assay: immunoSEQ multiplex PCR; the TCRdb copy retains only in-frame clones and omits some. In the table there are about 100,000 clones, almost 90% of which are singletons. This clone was picked up a small number of times. The V end was cut by 4 bases, the J end by 2 bases, with 20 bases between. The CDR3 is made up of 18 amino acids. Germline loops: CDR1 LGHNA, CDR2 YSLEER. This receptor was taken from a human donor who received a combined kidney and bone marrow transplant. This specimen was CD4+ T cells from blood, taken before the transplant. The chain employs TRBV4-3 and TRBJ2-2, with D perhaps TRBD2 (5 bases). The CDR3 sequence: CASSPAPPAGINTGELFF. The CDR3 bases are TGCGCCAGCAGCCCGGCCCCACCAGCCGGGATTAACACCGGGGAGCTGTTTTTT.